This TCR beta chain was observed in a study of T-cell memory formation after mild COVID-19. This clonotype came up a few times. The antigen is unknown. Trimming removed 3 bases from V and 5 bases from J; junction bases left unmatched: 8. The CDR3 extends over 15 amino acids. CDR1 and CDR2 from the germline V gene are SGHAT and FQNNGV. Using constant-segment primers, 5'RACE produced TCR alpha and TCR beta cDNA libraries carrying sample barcodes and UMIs. TCRdb fed the 5' RACE reads into MiXCR, producing one record per CDR3 protein. The table records under 600,000 distinct CDR3 sequences, 20% to 25% of them present only once. Regarding the study as a whole: Shrinking CD4+ clones were chiefly CM and EM; CD8+ ones were chiefly EMRA.

The sample consisted of PBMCs or a T cell subset sorted from them (not recorded which). This clonotype was obtained from an adult woman who had mild COVID-19 (a few samples of this study predate the infection). Cell type and time point are not known. The chain links TRBV11-2 to TRBJ2-5; 8 bases match TRBD2. The CDR3 nucleotides read TGTGCCAGCAGCTTTACGGGAGGGCGATCGGAGACCCAGTACTTC. As protein: CASSFTGGRSETQYF.